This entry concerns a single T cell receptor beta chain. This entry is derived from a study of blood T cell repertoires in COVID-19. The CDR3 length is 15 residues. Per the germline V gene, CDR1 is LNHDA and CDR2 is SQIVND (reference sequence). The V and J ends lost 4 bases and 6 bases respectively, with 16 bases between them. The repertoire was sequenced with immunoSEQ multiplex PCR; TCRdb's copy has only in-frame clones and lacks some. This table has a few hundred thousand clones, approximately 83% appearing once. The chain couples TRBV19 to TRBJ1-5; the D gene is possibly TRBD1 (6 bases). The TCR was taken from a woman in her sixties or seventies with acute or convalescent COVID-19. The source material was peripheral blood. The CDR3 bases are TGTGCCAGTAGTACACAGGGCTTTGGCAGTCAGCCCCAGCATTTT. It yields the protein CASSTQGFGSQPQHF. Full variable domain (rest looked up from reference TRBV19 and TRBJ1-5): DGGITQSPKYLFRKEGQNVTLSCEQNLNHDAMYWYRQDPGQGLRLIYYSQIVNDFQKGDIAEGYSVSREKKESFPLTVTSAQKNPTAFYLCASSTQGFGSQPQHFGDGTRLSIL.